Presented here are 2 T cell receptor beta chains from one specimen sequenced in a study of T cells in Graves' hyperthyroidism and ophthalmopathy. TCR beta CDR3 regions were amplified from RNA. TCR CDR3 regions were first amplified by RT-PCR with HTBI primers. TCRdb analysed the multiplex PCR reads with MiXCR anew, one entry per CDR3 protein. Of approximately 570,000 distinct CDR3 sequences detected, 15% to 20% appear once; the ten largest clones hold approximately 50%. Material for sequencing was blood. The source of these receptors is a man aged 35 to 55 with Graves' ophthalmopathy.

Ten or more counts support this clonotype. The chain carries TRBV12-3 or TRBV12-4 and TRBJ1-5; tentative D call: TRBD1 (6 bases). CDR3 length: 13 amino acids. Trimming cost V 8 bases and J 4 bases, with 12 bases left between them. Written as DNA, the CDR3 is TGTGCCAGCGGGGACACCCAGAATCAGCCCCAGCATTTT. Translated, it gives CASGDTQNQPQHF.

This clonotype was seen a few times. The V gene is TRBV10-3, the J gene TRBJ2-5; tentative D call: TRBD1 (6 bases). Deletions cut 4 bases from V and 1 base from J, with 7 bases between. The CDR3 runs 13 residues. Looked up from germline, CDR1 is ENHRY and CDR2 is SYGVKD. CDR3 DNA: TGTGCCATCAGTGGGACAGCCCAAGAGACCCAGTACTTC. This translates into CAISGTAQETQYF.